This T cell receptor beta chain was captured by sequencing in a study of CD8+ T cells in alopecia areata. As the sequencing template, cDNA was produced by extracting RNA and reverse transcribing it. Only in-frame clones appear in the TCRdb table, and some are missing; sequencing was by immunoSEQ multiplex PCR. The sample lists 100,000 to 130,000 clones; 55% to 70% were seen once. The sequence came from a human donor with alopecia areata. The sequencing input was NKG2D-low CD8+ T cells sorted from blood.

The CDR3 here is CASSLGGARVTDTQYF. The CDR3 nucleotides are TGTGCCAGCAGTTTAGGAGGGGCGCGGGTTACAGATACGCAGTATTTT. The chain uses TRBV27 and TRBJ2-3; D possibly corresponds to TRBD2 (6 bases). V lost 2 bases to trimming and J lost 3 bases, with 15 bases between them. Germline CDR1 is MNHEY and CDR2 is SMNVEV (reference sequence). This CDR3 is built from 16 residues.